The sequence of this T cell receptor beta chain was determined in a study of blood T cell repertoires in COVID-19. Study-wide background: Samples of COVID-19 (acute and convalescent) were obtained from the United States, Italy and Spain. PBMCs, B-cell-depleted T cells, or T cells provided the cDNA or gDNA that made up the material.

The method was immunoSEQ multiplex PCR; TCRdb's version includes in-frame clones alone and lacks a portion of them. The data hold roughly 140,000 clones, with around 87% observed a single time. CDR1 and CDR2 from the germline V gene are SGDLS and YYNGEE. Trimming took 0 bases from V and 3 from J, leaving 10 bases between them. The CDR3 is made up of 15 amino acids. The sequencing input was peripheral blood. The TCR was taken from a woman aged 55-69 years with active COVID-19. The V and J genes are TRBV9 and TRBJ1-5; perhaps TRBD1 as D (5 bases). The CDR3 loop is CASSVGQGYNQPQHF. DNA for the CDR3: TGTGCCAGCAGCGTAGGGCAGGGTTACAATCAGCCCCAGCATTTT.